Each of the 28 T cell receptor beta chains below was sequenced from the same sample in a study of blood T cell repertoires in COVID-19. Sequenced by immunoSEQ multiplex PCR; TCRdb stores in-frame clones only, minus some. The sample contains approximately 230,000 clones, approximately 83% of which appear only once. The sequencing input was peripheral blood. The receptors originated from an elderly man with acute or convalescent COVID-19.

The V and J genes are TRBV18 and TRBJ1-4, with D hard to call. V dropped 2 bases and J dropped 0 bases, with 7 bases sitting between them. The germline V gene has CDR1 KGHSH and CDR2 LQKENI. The CDR3 has 15 amino acids. The CDR3 reads CASSPTTATNEKLFF. CDR3 coding DNA: TGTGCCAGCTCACCAACGACTGCAACTAATGAAAAACTGTTTTTT.

A remark on this clone: The same CDR3 is also encoded by other DNA sequences in this sample. V and J are TRBV18 and TRBJ2-7, with D uncertain. Deletions cut 2 bases from V and 0 bases from J, with 5 bases between. The CDR3 contains 13 residues. Germline V gene sequence: CDR1 KGHSH, CDR2 LQKENI. This chain's CDR3 is CASSPSSSYEQYF. DNA of the CDR3: TGTGCCAGCTCACCAAGTAGCTCCTACGAGCAGTACTTC.

The chain carries TRBV5-6 and TRBJ1-6, with TRBD1 identical over 8 bases. This CDR3 comprises 16 residues. Germline loops: CDR1 SGHDT, CDR2 YYEEEE. V trimming: 2 bases; J trimming: 10 bases; junction bases outside the gene matches: 11. The CDR3 spells CASSFWGTGIGSPLHF. CDR3 bases: TGTGCCAGCAGCTTTTGGGGGACAGGCATTGGCTCACCCCTCCACTTT.

J is TRBJ1-2 and V is TRBV5-1, with TRBD1 matching over 7 bases. Trimming cost V 0 bases and J 3 bases; bases outside gene matches: 11. Germline V CDR1 and CDR2: SGHRS, YFSETQ. The CDR3 consists of 17 residues. CDR3 DNA sequence: TGCGCCAGCAGCTTGGGGATTCCGGGACAGCCTGACTATGGCTACACCTTC. It codes for CASSLGIPGQPDYGYTF.

J is TRBJ2-3 and V is TRBV29-1; D call uncertain. This CDR3 is 11 amino acids long. The germline CDR1 and CDR2 sequences are SQVTM and ANQGSEA. Deletions cut 6 bases from V and 2 bases from J, with 6 bases between. This chain's CDR3 is CSVELTDTQYF. The CDR3 DNA follows: TGCAGCGTCGAACTCACAGATACGCAGTATTTT.

The rearrangement links TRBV7-3 to TRBJ2-7, with D unclear. The CDR3 has 14 amino acids. CDR1 is SGHTA, CDR2 FQGTGA, per germline. Trimming stripped 0 bases from V and 0 bases from J, with 6 bases between. Here the CDR3 reads CASSLTYSSYEQYF. In DNA, the CDR3 is TGTGCCAGCAGCTTAACGTACAGCTCCTACGAGCAGTACTTC. The full variable domain, rest sourced from reference TRBV7-3 and TRBJ2-7, is GAGVSQTPSNKVTEKGKYVELRCDPISGHTALYWYRQSLGQGPEFLIYFQGTGAADDSGLPNDRFFAVRPEGSVSTLKIQRTERGDSAVYLCASSLTYSSYEQYFGPGTRLTVT.

This CDR3 is CSAKTGGFGYTF. The DNA for the CDR3 is TGCAGCGCCAAGACAGGGGGGTTTGGCTACACCTTC. The chain joins TRBV29-1 to TRBJ1-2, with TRBD1 matching 9 bases. The CDR3 covers 12 residues. J was trimmed by 7 bases and V by 7 bases; bases with no gene match: 7. Germline V lookup: CDR1 SQVTM, CDR2 ANQGSEA.

This chain uses TRBV18 with TRBJ2-5, with 10 bases fitting TRBD2. The CDR3 spans 13 residues. V was pared by 6 bases and J by 5 bases, with 3 bases of the junction left unmatched. Germline values: CDR1 KGHSH, CDR2 LQKENI. This chain's CDR3 is CASSPGLAETQYF. CDR3 coding DNA: TGTGCCAGCTCCCCGGGACTAGCGGAGACCCAGTACTTC.

This sequence joins TRBV2 and TRBJ1-4; TRBD1 matches at 9 bases. In germline, CDR1 is SNHLY, CDR2 FYNNEI. The junction had 9 bases not matched to a gene; V was cut back by 6 bases and J by 7 bases. CDR3 length: 15 amino acids. CDR3 sequence reads: CASRDRGELGEKLFF. The DNA for the CDR3 is TGTGCCAGCAGGGACAGGGGCGAGCTGGGTGAAAAACTGTTTTTT. Complete variable domain (other parts from reference TRBV2 and TRBJ1-4): EPEVTQTPSHQVTQMGQEVILRCVPISNHLYFYWYRQILGQKVEFLVSFYNNEISEKSEIFDDQFSVERPDGSNFTLKIRSTKLEDSAMYFCASRDRGELGEKLFFGSGTQLSVL.

The chain has TRBV11-2 and TRBJ1-1; 11 bases fit TRBD1. The CDR3 runs to 16 residues. From germline, CDR1 is SGHAT and CDR2 FQNNGV. The ends lost 3 bases at V and 0 bases at J; junction bases unmatched: 3. The CDR3 spells CASSFGTGGMNTEAFF. CDR3 sequence (DNA): TGTGCCAGCAGCTTCGGGACAGGGGGAATGAACACTGAAGCTTTCTTT. Filled out from reference TRBV11-2 and TRBJ1-1, the complete variable domain reads EAGVAQSPRYKIIEKRQSVAFWCNPISGHATLYWYQQILGQGPKLLIQFQNNGVVDDSQLPKDRFSAERLKGVDSTLKIQPAKLEDSAVYLCASSFGTGGMNTEAFFGQGTRLTVV.

The rearrangement uses TRBV28 and TRBJ1-1; 8 bases fit TRBD1. Trimming removed 6 bases from V and 7 bases from J; junction bases left unmatched: 10. Germline V gene data show CDR1 as MDHEN and CDR2 as SYDVKM. The CDR3 spans 14 residues. CDR3 protein: CASRTRTGYYEAFF. The DNA of the CDR3 is TGTGCCAGCAGGACCCGGACAGGGTATTATGAAGCTTTCTTT.

V and J are TRBV23-1 and TRBJ1-2, with 9 bases identical to TRBD1. TRBV23-1 is placed among ORFs of uncertain function. Unmatched junction bases numbered 11, after V lost 6 bases and J lost 6 bases. CDR3 size: 15 residues. CDR3 amino acids: CASRSGQGPSHGYTF. The CDR3 coding sequence is TGCGCCAGCAGGTCCGGACAGGGGCCCTCCCATGGCTACACCTTC.

The V call is TRBV4-1, the J call TRBJ2-7, with a weak D call TRBD1 (6 bases). This CDR3 contains 14 residues. The V end lost 3 bases, the J end lost 6 bases, and 15 bases lay between the germline ends. The germline CDR1 and CDR2 sequences are MGHRA and YSYEKL. This CDR3 is CASSHPGTTSEQYF. The CDR3 DNA is TGCGCCAGCAGCCACCCCGGGACAACTTCCGAGCAGTACTTC.

The chain is built from TRBV24-1 and TRBJ2-5; TRBD2 matches 14 bases. V dropped 4 bases and J dropped 5; count of bases not matched to a gene: 11. Germline V lookup: CDR1 KGHDR, CDR2 SFDVKD. The CDR3 has 18 residues. CDR3 protein: CATSDPGLAGGFFETQYF. CDR3 nucleotides: TGTGCCACCAGTGACCCCGGACTAGCGGGGGGCTTTTTCGAGACCCAGTACTTC.

The J gene is TRBJ1-3, the V gene TRBV18; D gene uncertain. Germline CDR1 is KGHSH and CDR2 is LQKENI. This CDR3 region has 17 residues. Trimming cost V 5 bases and J 0 bases, with 17 bases left between them. This chain's CDR3 is CASSDINLGGSGNTIYF. CDR3 in DNA: TGTGCCAGCTCAGACATCAACCTAGGAGGCTCTGGAAACACCATATATTTT.

The chain recombines TRBV30 with TRBJ2-1; 7 bases align to TRBD1. V gave up 4 bases and J gave up 2 bases; unmatched junction bases: 5. CDR1 GTSNPN and CDR2 SVGIG come from the germline V gene (reference sequence). The CDR3 has 14 residues. The CDR3 nucleotides read TGTGCCTGGACCAGACAGGGACCCTACAATGAGCAGTTCTTC. This gives the protein CAWTRQGPYNEQFF.

The V gene is TRBV27, the J gene TRBJ2-6; D is undetermined. The CDR3 is 14 amino acids. V dropped 7 bases and J dropped 0 bases, with 7 bases sitting between them. The V gene's germline CDR1 is MNHEY and CDR2 SMNVEV (reference sequence). CDR3 protein: CASTTNSGANVLTF. CDR3 nucleotide sequence: TGTGCCAGCACTACGAACTCTGGGGCCAACGTCCTGACTTTC.

The genes are TRBV6-5 and TRBJ1-2; 7 nucleotides line up with TRBD1. V trimming: 6 bases; J trimming: 4 bases; junction bases outside the gene matches: 11. The germline V gene encodes CDR1 MNHEY and CDR2 SVGAGI. CDR3 size: 15 residues. This CDR3 reads CASRPQGRGGYGYTF. In nucleotides, the CDR3 is TGTGCCAGCAGACCACAGGGGCGAGGAGGCTATGGCTACACCTTC.

The rearrangement joins TRBV6-5 to TRBJ2-1; perhaps TRBD1 as D (5 bases). V was shortened by 4 bases and J by 4 bases, with 8 bases between the two germline ends. In germline, CDR1 is MNHEY, CDR2 SVGAGI. The CDR3 spans 13 residues. DNA for the CDR3: TGTGCCAGCAGTTTGGGGCGATACAATGAGCAGTTCTTC. It yields the protein CASSLGRYNEQFF.

The gene calls are TRBV6-4 and TRBJ2-3; 10 positions match TRBD2. CDR3 length: 15 amino acids. V gave up 4 bases and J gave up 2 bases; unmatched junction bases: 3. Germline CDR1 and CDR2: MRHNA and SNTAGT. The CDR3 DNA is TGTGCCAGCAGTGGGCTAGCGGGGGCCACAGATACGCAGTATTTT. This sequence encodes CASSGLAGATDTQYF.

This clone was seen only once. The chain carries TRBV9 and TRBJ2-1; TRBD2 matches at 10 bases. V trimming: 0 bases; J trimming: 3 bases; junction bases outside the gene matches: 3. Looked up from germline, CDR1 is SGDLS and CDR2 is YYNGEE. This CDR3 comprises 16 residues. CDR3 in amino acids: CASSVGSSGSYNEQFF. The CDR3 nucleotides are TGTGCCAGCAGCGTAGGTTCTAGCGGGAGCTACAATGAGCAGTTCTTC.

A single count supports this clone. In nucleotides, the CDR3 is TGTGCCAGCAGCTTGGAATTGAGGGTGGGGAATGAGCAGTTCTTC. It is translated as CASSLELRVGNEQFF. This rearrangement joins TRBV5-8 to TRBJ2-1; a weak D match, TRBD2 (5 bases). Germline V gene data show CDR1 as SGHTS and CDR2 as YDEGEE. V was shortened by 0 bases and J by 7 bases, with 14 bases between the two germline ends. The CDR3 length is 15 residues.

This rearrangement joins TRBV10-3 to TRBJ1-6, with D perhaps matching TRBD1 (5 bases). There are 12 residues in the CDR3. Trimming left V 4 bases short and J 11 bases short, with 9 bases between. Germline V gene lookup returns CDR1 ENHRY and CDR2 SYGVKD. The CDR3 is CAISAGGAPLHF. In DNA, the CDR3 is TGTGCCATCAGTGCGGGGGGAGCACCCCTCCACTTT.

The rearrangement links TRBV5-1 to TRBJ2-2; 7 bases fit TRBD1. This CDR3 comprises 13 residues. Per germline, CDR1 SGHRS and CDR2 YFSETQ. The V and J ends lost 9 bases and 4 bases, in that order; junction bases with no gene match: 6. This CDR3 is CATQTGFTGELFF. DNA of the CDR3: TGCGCCACCCAGACAGGGTTCACCGGGGAGCTGTTTTTT.

The chain uses TRBV28 and TRBJ2-7; 9 nucleotides align to TRBD1. V trimming: 3 bases; J trimming: 5 bases; junction bases outside the gene matches: 11. The CDR3 covers 16 residues. Germline V gene data show CDR1 as MDHEN and CDR2 as SYDVKM. In DNA, the CDR3 is TGTGCCAGCAGTTTGTCGTCCGGGACAGGGTGGGACGAGCAGTACTTC. Its protein is CASSLSSGTGWDEQYF.

This clone came up a few times. The chain is built from TRBV18 and TRBJ1-2; no reliable D call. Trimming left V 6 bases short and J 3 bases short, with 8 bases between. The CDR3 has 12 residues. Germline V CDR1 and CDR2: KGHSH, LQKENI. The CDR3 reads CASSSRDYGYTF. The CDR3 coding sequence is TGTGCCAGCTCCTCCCGCGACTATGGCTACACCTTC.

CDR3 in amino acids: CASSPPGQSNEQYF. The CDR3 DNA follows: TGTGCCAGCTCACCACCGGGCCAATCGAATGAGCAGTACTTC. The chain carries TRBV18 and TRBJ2-7; D is ambiguous. The CDR3 contains 14 residues. Trimming removed 0 bases from V and 7 bases from J, with 13 bases in between. The germline V gene encodes CDR1 KGHSH and CDR2 LQKENI.

The rearrangement links TRBV28 to TRBJ1-2; weak D call: TRBD1 (5 bases). This CDR3 spans 14 amino acids. Trimming shortened V by 10 bases and J by 4 bases, and 19 bases separated the two germline ends. Germline V CDR1 and CDR2: MDHEN, SYDVKM. CDR3 region: CATGAPGEGYGYTF. As DNA, the CDR3 is TGTGCCACCGGCGCGCCGGGGGAAGGCTATGGCTACACCTTC.